The T cell receptor beta chain under discussion was sequenced for a study of control samples from healthy donors and cancer patients. The CDR3 has 13 amino acids. J was trimmed by 7 bases and V by 4 bases; bases with no gene match: 5. Per germline, CDR1 MGHDK and CDR2 SYGVNS. Using immunoSEQ multiplex PCR, the repertoire was profiled, and TCRdb retains in-frame clones only, with some absent. This sample's table has about 190,000 clones. The genes are TRBV25-1 and TRBJ1-2; TRBD1 matches 8 bases. The receptor was derived from a woman in her 30s in good health. Specimen: blood. CDR3 sequence (DNA): TGTGCCAGCAGTGTGACAGGGGCCAGTGGCTACACCTTC. It yields the protein CASSVTGASGYTF.